The 22 T cell receptor beta chains presented below share a single source sample, sequenced in a study of T-cell memory formation after mild COVID-19. In TCRdb, the 5' RACE reads were re-called with MiXCR into one record per CDR3 protein. The table shows about 360,000 distinct CDR3 sequences, with under 15% occurring only once. The sample consisted of PBMCs or a T cell subset sorted from them (not recorded which). The receptor source for this set is a man aged 18 to 30 who had mild COVID-19 (a few samples of this study predate the infection). Cell type and time point are not known.

This clonotype was seen a few times. The chain has TRBV29-1 and TRBJ1-2; TRBD1 matches at 8 bases. The CDR3 covers 17 residues. Trimming cost V 3 bases and J 4 bases; bases outside gene matches: 16. Germline loops: CDR1 SQVTM, CDR2 ANQGSEA. As DNA, the CDR3 is TGCAGCGTTGATAGATCAGTGGACAGGGTTGAAGGCTATGGCTACACCTTC. It specifies CSVDRSVDRVEGYGYTF.

Ten or more counts support this clonotype. The gene calls are TRBV29-1 and TRBJ1-1; D is undetermined. From germline, CDR1 is SQVTM and CDR2 ANQGSEA. Trimming cost V 7 bases and J 3 bases, with 18 bases left between them. There are 14 residues in the CDR3. DNA of the CDR3: TGCAGCGGGGAGATCGGGTTCGGGTACACTGAAGCTTTCTTT. This encodes CSGEIGFGYTEAFF.

This chain connects TRBV12-3 or TRBV12-4 to TRBJ1-5; no clear D gene. The CDR3 totals 12 residues. The V gene lost 4 bases and the J gene lost 5 bases, with 6 bases spanning the gap. CDR3 nucleotides: TGTGCCAGCAGTTCAATATATCAGCCCCAGCATTTT. It is translated as CASSSIYQPQHF.

This clonotype has just a few counts. DNA for the CDR3: TGCAGCGTTGAGGCTTCAGGGGGCTCCTACAATGAGCAGTTCTTC. This gives the protein CSVEASGGSYNEQFF. The J gene is TRBJ2-1, the V gene TRBV29-1; 7 positions match TRBD1. J gave up 0 bases and V 3 bases, and 5 bases lay outside the gene matches. Germline CDR1 reads SQVTM; CDR2 reads ANQGSEA. The CDR3 is made up of 15 amino acids.

This sequence joins TRBV20-1 and TRBJ1-1, with D possibly being TRBD1 (5 bases). V lost 5 bases and J lost 1, with 17 bases in between. Germline CDR1 DFQATT, CDR2 SNEGSKA (reference sequence). This CDR3 region has 15 residues. CDR3 loop: CSAFGGELKNTEAFF. The CDR3, as DNA: TGCAGTGCTTTTGGGGGGGAGCTAAAGAACACTGAAGCTTTCTTT.

This clonotype was detected only a few times. The rearrangement uses TRBV29-1 and TRBJ1-1; tentatively, D is TRBD1 (5 bases). The CDR3 consists of 11 residues. The germline V gene has CDR1 SQVTM and CDR2 ANQGSEA. Deletions cut 5 bases from V and 6 bases from J, with 10 bases between. In nucleotides, the CDR3 is TGCAGCGTTCGCAGGGCCTCTGAAGCTTTCTTT. It specifies CSVRRASEAFF.

This clonotype was observed a few times. The chain combines TRBV24-1 with TRBJ2-2; 8 nucleotides line up with TRBD1. This CDR3 is 16 amino acids long. V gave up 5 bases and J gave up 0 bases; unmatched junction bases: 4. The germline CDR1 and CDR2 sequences are KGHDR and SFDVKD. This CDR3 is CATSARTGTNTGELFF. CDR3 DNA: TGTGCCACCAGTGCTCGGACAGGGACGAACACCGGGGAGCTGTTTTTT.

This clonotype was counted a few times. This sequence joins TRBV7-2 and TRBJ2-1; either TRBD1 or TRBD2 may fit D (5 bases each). Germline CDR1 is SGHTA and CDR2 is FQGNSA. With 10 bases removed from V and 6 bases from J, the gap between germline ends came to 16 bases. This CDR3 has 13 amino acids. The chain's CDR3 is CATASTGPNEQFF. The CDR3 DNA is TGTGCCACAGCTTCCACGGGACCCAATGAGCAGTTCTTC.

The chain recombines TRBV27 with TRBJ2-2; D not resolved. CDR3 size: 12 residues. Germline V lookup: CDR1 MNHEY, CDR2 SMNVEV (reference sequence). V gave up 7 bases and J gave up 1 base, with 4 bases separating them. The CDR3 here is CASTQNTGELFF. CDR3 DNA sequence: TGTGCCAGCACTCAGAACACCGGGGAGCTGTTTTTT.

CDR3 in DNA: TGTGCCAGCAGCTTCCCCCCGGGGTTGGTAAACAATGAGCAGTTCTTC. This encodes CASSFPPGLVNNEQFF. This chain links TRBV7-9 with TRBJ2-1; D perhaps matches TRBD2 (5 bases). CDR3 length equals 16 residues. V was clipped by 3 bases and J by 5 bases, with 17 bases between them. Germline CDR1 SEHNR, CDR2 FQNEAQ (reference sequence). Full variable domain (remainder filled in from reference TRBV7-9 and TRBJ2-1): DTGVSQNPRHKITKRGQNVTFRCDPISEHNRLYWYRQTLGQGPEFLTYFQNEAQLEKSRLLSDRFSAERPKGSFSTLEIQRTEQGDSAMYLCASSFPPGLVNNEQFFGPGTRLTVL.

The gene calls are TRBV7-2 and TRBJ2-4; a weak D match, TRBD2 (5 bases). V was shortened by 2 bases and J by 0 bases, with 17 bases between the two germline ends. Germline V gene sequence: CDR1 SGHTA, CDR2 FQGNSA. The CDR3 loop spans 18 amino acids. As DNA, the CDR3 is TGTGCCAGCAGCTTAAACCCTGGGGTAGCGAAAGCCAAAAACATTCAGTACTTC. It translates to CASSLNPGVAKAKNIQYF. The variable domain in full, completed from reference TRBV7-2 and TRBJ2-4, reads GAGVSQSPSNKVTEKGKDVELRCDPISGHTALYWYRQSLGQGLEFLIYFQGNSAPDKSGLPSDRFSAERTGGSVSTLTIQRTQQEDSAVYLCASSLNPGVAKAKNIQYFGAGTRLSVL.

This chain connects TRBV3-1 to TRBJ1-1; no firm D call. The CDR3 covers 18 residues. CDR1 and CDR2 from the germline V gene are LGHDT and YNNKEL (reference sequence). Trimming took off 2 bases at V and 2 bases at J, with 21 bases between the two ends. CDR3 sequence (DNA): TGTGCCAGCAGCCAAAAGGCGATAGGGCCGGACGTCAACACTGAAGCTTTCTTT. Protein product: CASSQKAIGPDVNTEAFF.

The chain employs TRBV20-1 and TRBJ1-3; D is uncertain. The CDR3 is 15 amino acids. Trimming removed 0 bases from V and 4 bases from J, with 13 bases in between. Germline CDR1 and CDR2: DFQATT and SNEGSKA (reference sequence). The CDR3 sequence is CSARDARVYGNTIYF. In nucleotides, the CDR3 is TGCAGTGCTAGAGACGCCCGAGTCTACGGAAACACCATATATTTT.

The chain carries TRBV7-8 and TRBJ2-4; the D is unclear. This CDR3 is 16 amino acids long. Germline loops: CDR1 SGHVS, CDR2 FQNEAQ. Trimming removed 1 base from V and 0 bases from J, with 10 bases in between. CDR3 sequence reads: CASSLGRLLAKNIQYF. The CDR3 DNA reads TGTGCCAGCAGCTTAGGAAGATTACTAGCCAAAAACATTCAGTACTTC.

This clonotype was seen a handful of times. The rearrangement joins TRBV6-5 to TRBJ2-7, with 8 bases aligning to TRBD1. V dropped 0 bases and J dropped 5; count of bases not matched to a gene: 9. CDR1 MNHEY and CDR2 SVGAGI come from the germline V gene. This CDR3 has 16 amino acids. CDR3 DNA sequence: TGTGCCAGCAGTTACTCTTCCGGGACAGGCGGGAACGAGCAGTACTTC. Protein sequence: CASSYSSGTGGNEQYF.

This chain links TRBV6-5 with TRBJ2-7; 11 bases line up with TRBD1. The length of the CDR3 is 14 residues. Germline loops: CDR1 MNHEY, CDR2 SVGAGI. V lost 2 bases to trimming and J lost 6 bases; unmatched junction nucleotides: 3. CDR3 bases: TGTGCCAGCAGTTACCGCGGACAGGGGGCCGAGCAGTACTTC. This encodes CASSYRGQGAEQYF.

This clonotype was counted a few times. This chain connects TRBV7-2 to TRBJ2-5; possible D gene TRBD2, 5 bases. V lost 3 bases, J lost 0 bases, and 17 bases lay in between. Germline CDR1 SGHTA, CDR2 FQGNSA. The CDR3 length is 17 residues. The CDR3 DNA is TGTGCCAGCAGCTTTGGGAGCTATGGCCTGTACCAAGAGACCCAGTACTTC. It codes for CASSFGSYGLYQETQYF.

There are many counts of this clonotype. The CDR3 sequence is CASTDATGGAGANVLTF. Written as DNA, the CDR3 is TGTGCCAGCACTGACGCGACAGGGGGCGCTGGGGCCAACGTCCTGACTTTC. The V gene is TRBV6-6, the J gene TRBJ2-6, with 10 bases matching TRBD1. The germline V gene has CDR1 MNHNY and CDR2 SVGAGI (reference sequence). The ends lost 7 bases at V and 2 bases at J; junction bases unmatched: 8. The CDR3 sequence is 17 residues long.

This clonotype was counted a single time. The rearrangement joins TRBV29-1 to TRBJ1-4; D unresolved. CDR1 is SQVTM and CDR2 is ANQGSEA in the germline V gene. Trimming removed 0 bases at V and 16 bases at J, with 12 bases between. This CDR3 region has 11 residues. The CDR3 protein is CSVEDGWHRFF. The CDR3, as DNA: TGCAGCGTTGAAGATGGTTGGCACCGGTTTTTT. The full variable domain, rest sourced from reference TRBV29-1 and TRBJ1-4, is SAVISQKPSRDICQRGTSLTIQCQVDSQVTMMFWYRQQPGQSLTLIATANQGSEATYESGFVIDKFPISRPNLTFSTLTVSNMSPEDSSIYLCSVEDGWHRFFGSGTQLSVL.

This clonotype was counted a few times. The rearrangement uses TRBV5-1 and TRBJ1-4; 7 bases match TRBD1. With 2 bases clipped from V and 8 bases from J, the junction kept 3 bases outside the gene matches. Germline assignment: CDR1 SGHRS and CDR2 YFSETQ. The CDR3 runs 13 residues. The CDR3 loop reads CASSFRGGEKLFF. As DNA, the CDR3 is TGCGCCAGCAGCTTCAGGGGGGGGGAAAAACTGTTTTTT.

The sample holds a few counts of this clonotype. The CDR3 DNA reads as TGTGCCAGCAGCCCTAGCGGGGCCACCGGGGAGCTGTTTTTT. Protein: CASSPSGATGELFF. The chain uses TRBV7-2 and TRBJ2-2; the match to TRBD2 covers 9 bases. Germline V gives CDR1 SGHTA, CDR2 FQGNSA. CDR3 length equals 14 residues. Germline trimming cut 5 bases from V and 4 bases from J; bases unmatched to any gene: 2.

In its sample, this clonotype was seen a few times. The chain combines TRBV7-2 with TRBJ1-1; 7 bases line up with TRBD1. The CDR3 sequence is 13 residues long. J gave up 7 bases and V 5 bases, and 7 bases lay outside the gene matches. Germline V gives CDR1 SGHTA, CDR2 FQGNSA. For the CDR3, the DNA is TGTGCCAGCAGCAGCGAGGGGGCAAGTGAAGCTTTCTTT. Translating it yields CASSSEGASEAFF.